The source of this TCR beta chain is a study of lymphopenia after photon versus proton radiotherapy. Notes on this clone: Its specificity is unknown.

Study-wide findings and caveats: Better survival with proton therapy was suggested as possible, not demonstrated.

This CDR3 spans 13 amino acids. The V and J ends lost 5 bases and 7 bases respectively, with 15 bases between them. From germline, CDR1 is SGHRS and CDR2 YFSETQ. Measured with immunoSEQ multiplex PCR; TCRdb has only the in-frame clones, and not every one. The sample holds approximately 53,000 clones, approximately 92% seen once. The sample consisted of peripheral blood, taken from a patient treated with photon-based radiotherapy. The V gene is TRBV5-1, the J gene TRBJ1-2; the D gene is possibly TRBD1 (6 bases). The sequence was collected from a woman in her 40s with cholangiocarcinoma. The DNA of the CDR3 is TGCGCCAGCAGTCTGGACAGATCTAGTGGCTACACCTTC. Translating it yields CASSLDRSSGYTF.